The entry that follows covers one T cell receptor beta chain sequence. Its antigen is unknown. Per-nucleotide qualities are absent, and no much larger clonotype sits a single base away. Library preparation was by the immunoSEQ multiplex PCR assay. The table was pulled from immuneACCESS by TCRdb, which kept in-frame rearrangements only. Such tables lose some clones; where checked, under half of the loss comes from unresolved V genes, and the rest has no known cause. The sample profile shows about 80,000 clones; more than 75% of them were found once. Of the sample, 2% to 2.5% falls within the top ten clones. These data originate in a study of radiotherapy plus CTLA-4 blockade in lung cancer (dated by TCRdb to 2017 to 2018). Turning to the overall study: Among enrolled patients, approximately 17% had an objective response and 25% to 35% reached disease control. What the work shows at the level of the full study, not this receptor alone: Increased serum interferon-beta after radiation, together with early dynamic changes in blood T cell clones, were reported to be the strongest predictors of response. After treatment with radiotherapy and ipilimumab, TCR clones that originated in tumors expanded in peripheral blood.

The study tested focal radiation therapy combined with CTLA-4 blockade (ipilimumab) in patients with chemo-refractory metastatic non-small-cell lung cancer. Its CDR3 holds 15 amino acids, cysteine through phenylalanine. The read is trimmed to its CDR3 DNA, 45 bases read in frame from base 1. The germline V gene sets CDR1 to SGHRS and CDR2 to YFSETQ. Trimming takes 2 bases off V and 5 bases off J; junction bases not matched to a gene: 6. The clonotype comes from a human donor with non-small cell lung cancer who had a partial response to radiotherapy plus ipilimumab. In this chain, TRBV5-1 is recombined with TRBJ1-2; 10 of the junction bases match TRBD1. Sample: peripheral blood, taken from a patient treated with radiotherapy plus ipilimumab. Here the CDR3 is given as CASSFTGTGVYGYTF. The DNA is TGCGCCAGCAGCTTTACCGGGACAGGGGTGTATGGCTACACCTTC.